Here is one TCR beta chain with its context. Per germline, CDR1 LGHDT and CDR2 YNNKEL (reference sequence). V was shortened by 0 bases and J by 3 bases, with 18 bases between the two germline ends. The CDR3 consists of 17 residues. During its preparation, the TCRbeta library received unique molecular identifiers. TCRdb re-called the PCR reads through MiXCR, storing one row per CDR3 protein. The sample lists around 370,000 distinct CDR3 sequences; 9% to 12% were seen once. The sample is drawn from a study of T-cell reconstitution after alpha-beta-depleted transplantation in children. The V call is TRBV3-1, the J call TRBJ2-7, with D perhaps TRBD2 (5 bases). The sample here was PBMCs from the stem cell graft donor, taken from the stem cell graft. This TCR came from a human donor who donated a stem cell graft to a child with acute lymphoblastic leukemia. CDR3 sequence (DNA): TGTGCCAGCAGCCAAGATAGATCGCTAGCCGAATTCTACGAGCAGTACTTC. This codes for CASSQDRSLAEFYEQYF.